This TCR beta chain was profiled in a study of Graves' ophthalmopathy and Graves' hyperthyroidism. Whole-study context: Prior to any treatment, peripheral blood was collected at the time of initial diagnosis.

This clonotype was detected many times. Trimming took 5 bases from V and 4 from J; bases not matched to a gene: 9. The germline gives CDR1 DFQATT, CDR2 SNEGSKA (reference sequence). The CDR3 is made up of 14 amino acids. Ophthalmopathy was moderately-to-severely active, CAS at least 3, NOSPECS at least 4, lasting under 3 months. RNA transcripts yielded amplified TCR beta CDR3 regions. HTBI-primed first-round RT-PCR preceded second-round multiplex PCR. TCRdb reanalysed the multiplex PCR reads using MiXCR and keeps one entry per CDR3 protein. This repertoire shows roughly 220,000 distinct CDR3 sequences, around 42% found once; its top ten account for over 40%.

The chain recombines TRBV20-1 with TRBJ2-5; 8 nucleotides line up with TRBD1. Specimen: peripheral blood. This clonotype was sampled from an adult man with Graves' ophthalmopathy. CDR3 residues: CSASDRTGRETQYF. The CDR3 DNA is TGCAGTGCTTCGGACAGGACAGGGCGAGAGACCCAGTACTTC.